This TCR beta chain stems from a study of blood T cell repertoires in COVID-19. This clone has just one count. Measured with immunoSEQ multiplex PCR; TCRdb has only the in-frame clones, and not every one. The data show approximately 100,000 clones, approximately 90% seen once. CDR1 LGHDT and CDR2 YNNKEL come from the germline V gene (reference sequence). The CDR3 extends over 16 amino acids. After removal of 1 base from V and 9 bases from J, the junction contained 9 bases not matched to a gene. Sequenced sample: peripheral blood. The clonotype comes from a woman aged 80 or over with acute or convalescent COVID-19. The chain uses TRBV3-1 (or the pseudogene TRBV3-2) and TRBJ2-1; the match to TRBD1 covers 10 bases. The CDR3 sequence: CASSQVSTGGRSEQFF. In nucleotides, the CDR3 is TGTGCCAGCAGCCAAGTCTCGACAGGGGGCAGGTCTGAGCAGTTCTTC.